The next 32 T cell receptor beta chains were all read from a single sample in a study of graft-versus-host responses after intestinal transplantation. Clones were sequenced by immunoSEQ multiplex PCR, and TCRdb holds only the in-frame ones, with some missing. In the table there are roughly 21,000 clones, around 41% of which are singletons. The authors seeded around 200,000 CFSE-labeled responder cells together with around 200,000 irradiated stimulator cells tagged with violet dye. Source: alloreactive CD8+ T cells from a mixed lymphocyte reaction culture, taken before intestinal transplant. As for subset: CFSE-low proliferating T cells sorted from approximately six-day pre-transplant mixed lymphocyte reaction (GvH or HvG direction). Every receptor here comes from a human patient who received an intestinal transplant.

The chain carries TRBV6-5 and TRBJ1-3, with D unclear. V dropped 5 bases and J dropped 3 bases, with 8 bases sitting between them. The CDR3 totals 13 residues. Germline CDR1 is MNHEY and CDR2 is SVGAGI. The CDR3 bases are TGTGCCAGCAGTGAATATGGTGGAAACACCATATATTTT. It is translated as CASSEYGGNTIYF.

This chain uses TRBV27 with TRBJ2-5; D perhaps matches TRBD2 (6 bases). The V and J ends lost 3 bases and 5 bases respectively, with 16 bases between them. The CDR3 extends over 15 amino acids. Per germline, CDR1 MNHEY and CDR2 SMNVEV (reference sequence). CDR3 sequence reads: CASSLGRGLGETQYF. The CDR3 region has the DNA TGTGCCAGCAGTTTGGGCCGGGGGTTAGGGGAGACCCAGTACTTC.

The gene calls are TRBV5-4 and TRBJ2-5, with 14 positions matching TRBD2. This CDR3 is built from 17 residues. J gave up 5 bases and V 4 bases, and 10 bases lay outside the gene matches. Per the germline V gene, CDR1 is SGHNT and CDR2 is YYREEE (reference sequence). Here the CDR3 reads CASSGAGLAGGWETQYF. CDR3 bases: TGTGCCAGCAGCGGGGCCGGACTAGCGGGAGGATGGGAGACCCAGTACTTC.

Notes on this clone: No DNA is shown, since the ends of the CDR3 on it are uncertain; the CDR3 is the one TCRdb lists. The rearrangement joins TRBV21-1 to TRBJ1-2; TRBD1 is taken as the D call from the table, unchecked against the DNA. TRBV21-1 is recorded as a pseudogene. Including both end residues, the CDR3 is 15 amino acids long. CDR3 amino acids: CASSRFGQGADGYTF.

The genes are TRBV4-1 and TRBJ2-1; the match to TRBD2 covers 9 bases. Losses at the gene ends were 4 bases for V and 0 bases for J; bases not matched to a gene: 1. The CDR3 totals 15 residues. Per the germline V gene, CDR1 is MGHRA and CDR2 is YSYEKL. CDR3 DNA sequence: TGCGCCAGCAGCCCTAGCGGGGCCTCCTACAATGAGCAGTTCTTC. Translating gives CASSPSGASYNEQFF.

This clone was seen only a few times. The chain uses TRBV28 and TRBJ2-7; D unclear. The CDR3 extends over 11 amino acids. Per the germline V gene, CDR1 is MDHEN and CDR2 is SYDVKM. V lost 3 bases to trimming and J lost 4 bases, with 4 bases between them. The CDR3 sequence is CASSFWYEQYF. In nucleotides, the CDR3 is TGTGCCAGCAGTTTTTGGTACGAGCAGTACTTC.

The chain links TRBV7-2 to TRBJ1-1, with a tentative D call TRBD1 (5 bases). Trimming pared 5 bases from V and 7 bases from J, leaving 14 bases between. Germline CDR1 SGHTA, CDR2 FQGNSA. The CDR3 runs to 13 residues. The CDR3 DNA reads TGTGCCAGCAGCCTCACTTGGGGGGTTGAAGCTTTCTTT. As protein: CASSLTWGVEAFF.

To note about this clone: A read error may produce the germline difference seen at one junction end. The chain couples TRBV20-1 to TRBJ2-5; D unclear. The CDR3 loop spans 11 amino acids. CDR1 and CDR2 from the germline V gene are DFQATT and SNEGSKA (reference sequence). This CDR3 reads CSITFQETQYF. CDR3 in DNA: TGTTCAATAACTTTCCAAGAGACCCAGTACTTC.

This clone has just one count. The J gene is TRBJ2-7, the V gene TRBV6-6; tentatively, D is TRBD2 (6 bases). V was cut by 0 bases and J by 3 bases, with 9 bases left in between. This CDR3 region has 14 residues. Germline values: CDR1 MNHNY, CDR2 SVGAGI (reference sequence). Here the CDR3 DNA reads TGTGCCAGCAGTTACTCTAGCGGCTACTACGAGCAGTACTTC. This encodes CASSYSSGYYEQYF.

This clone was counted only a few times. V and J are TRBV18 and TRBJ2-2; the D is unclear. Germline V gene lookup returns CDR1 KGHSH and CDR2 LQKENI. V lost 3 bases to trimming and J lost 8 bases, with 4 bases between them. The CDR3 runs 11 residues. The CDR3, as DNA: TGTGCCAGCTCACCCTGGGGGGAGCTGTTTTTT. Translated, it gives CASSPWGELFF.

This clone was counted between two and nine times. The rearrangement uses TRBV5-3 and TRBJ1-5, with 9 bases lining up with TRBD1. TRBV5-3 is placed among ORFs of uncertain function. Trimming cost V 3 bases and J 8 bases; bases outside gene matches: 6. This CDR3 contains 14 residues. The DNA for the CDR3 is TGTGCCAGAAGCTATGGGACAGGGCTGGAGCCCCAGCATTTT. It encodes CARSYGTGLEPQHF.

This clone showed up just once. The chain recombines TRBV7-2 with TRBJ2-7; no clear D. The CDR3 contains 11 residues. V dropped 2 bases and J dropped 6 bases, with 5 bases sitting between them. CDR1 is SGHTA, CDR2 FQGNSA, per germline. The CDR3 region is CASSLIGEQYF. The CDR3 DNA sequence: TGTGCCAGCAGCTTAATAGGCGAGCAGTACTTC.

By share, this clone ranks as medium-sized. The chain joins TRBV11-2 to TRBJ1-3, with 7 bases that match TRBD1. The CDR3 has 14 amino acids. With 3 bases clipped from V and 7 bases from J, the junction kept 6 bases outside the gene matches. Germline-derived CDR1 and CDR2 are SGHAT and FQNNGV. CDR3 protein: CASSLGGGANTIYF. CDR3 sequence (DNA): TGTGCCAGCAGCTTGGGAGGGGGCGCGAACACCATATATTTT.

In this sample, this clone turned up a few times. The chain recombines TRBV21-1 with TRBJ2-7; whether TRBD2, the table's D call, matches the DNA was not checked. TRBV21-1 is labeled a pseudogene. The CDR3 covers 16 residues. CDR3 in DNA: TGTGCCAGCAGCAAATGGTCCTCCGGGTCGGTATACGAGCAGTACTTC. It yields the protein CASSKWSSGSVYEQYF.

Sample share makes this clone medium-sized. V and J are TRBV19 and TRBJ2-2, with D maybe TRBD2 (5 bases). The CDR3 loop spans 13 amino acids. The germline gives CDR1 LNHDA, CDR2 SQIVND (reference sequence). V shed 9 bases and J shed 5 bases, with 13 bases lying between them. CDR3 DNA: TGTGCCAGCGAGCGGAACCCGACCGGGGAGCTGTTTTTT. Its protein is CASERNPTGELFF.

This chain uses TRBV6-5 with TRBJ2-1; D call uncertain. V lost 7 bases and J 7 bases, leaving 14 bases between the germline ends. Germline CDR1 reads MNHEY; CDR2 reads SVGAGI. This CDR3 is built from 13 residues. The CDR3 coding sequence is TGTGCCAGCACTCATCCCAACTATAATGAGCAGTTCTTC. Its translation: CASTHPNYNEQFF.

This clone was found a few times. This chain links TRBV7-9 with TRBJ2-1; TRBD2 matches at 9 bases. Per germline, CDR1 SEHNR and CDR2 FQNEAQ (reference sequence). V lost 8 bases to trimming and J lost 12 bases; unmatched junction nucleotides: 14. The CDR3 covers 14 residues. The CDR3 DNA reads TGTGCCAGCCAGACTAGCGGAATTCGCCAAGGGCAGTTCTTC. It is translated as CASQTSGIRQGQFF.

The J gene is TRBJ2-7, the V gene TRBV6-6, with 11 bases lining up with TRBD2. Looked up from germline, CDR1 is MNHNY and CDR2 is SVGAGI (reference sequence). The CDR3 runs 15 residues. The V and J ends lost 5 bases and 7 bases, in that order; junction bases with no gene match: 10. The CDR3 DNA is TGTGCCAGCAGTGTCGGGGGACTAGCGGAGTCGGAGCAGTACTTC. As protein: CASSVGGLAESEQYF.

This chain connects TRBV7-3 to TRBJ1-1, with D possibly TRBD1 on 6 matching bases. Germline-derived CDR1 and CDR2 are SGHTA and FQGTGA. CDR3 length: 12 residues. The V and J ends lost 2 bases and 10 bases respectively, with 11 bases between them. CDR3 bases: TGTGCCAGCAGCTTAGGGGGGCCCGCAGCTTTCTTT. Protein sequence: CASSLGGPAAFF. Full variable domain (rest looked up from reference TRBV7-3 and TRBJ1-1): GAGVSQTPSNKVTEKGKYVELRCDPISGHTALYWYRQSLGQGPEFLIYFQGTGAADDSGLPNDRFFAVRPEGSVSTLKIQRTERGDSAVYLCASSLGGPAAFFGQGTRLTVV.

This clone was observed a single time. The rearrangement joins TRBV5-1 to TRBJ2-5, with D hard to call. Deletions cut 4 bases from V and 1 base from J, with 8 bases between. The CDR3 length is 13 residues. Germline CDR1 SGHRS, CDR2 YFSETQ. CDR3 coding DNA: TGCGCCAGCAGCGTGGCGGTCCAAGAGACCCAGTACTTC. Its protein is CASSVAVQETQYF.

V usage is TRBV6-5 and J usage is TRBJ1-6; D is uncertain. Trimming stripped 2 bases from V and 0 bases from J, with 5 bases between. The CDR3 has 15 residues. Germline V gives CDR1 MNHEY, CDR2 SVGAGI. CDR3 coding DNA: TGTGCCAGCAGTTACGGGAGCTCCTATAATTCACCCCTCCACTTT. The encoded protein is CASSYGSSYNSPLHF.

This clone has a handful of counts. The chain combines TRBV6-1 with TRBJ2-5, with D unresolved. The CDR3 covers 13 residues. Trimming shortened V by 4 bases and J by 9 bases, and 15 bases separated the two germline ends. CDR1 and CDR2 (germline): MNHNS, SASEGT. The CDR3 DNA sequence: TGTGCCAGCAGTGTTGAGGTGGAGTGGGCCCAGTACTTC. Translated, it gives CASSVEVEWAQYF.

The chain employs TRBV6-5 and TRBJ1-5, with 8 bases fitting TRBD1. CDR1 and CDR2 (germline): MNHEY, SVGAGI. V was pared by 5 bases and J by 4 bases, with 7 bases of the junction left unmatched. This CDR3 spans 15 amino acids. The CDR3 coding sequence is TGTGCCAGCAGTCCTGACAGGGGACCGAATCAGCCCCAGCATTTT. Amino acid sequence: CASSPDRGPNQPQHF.

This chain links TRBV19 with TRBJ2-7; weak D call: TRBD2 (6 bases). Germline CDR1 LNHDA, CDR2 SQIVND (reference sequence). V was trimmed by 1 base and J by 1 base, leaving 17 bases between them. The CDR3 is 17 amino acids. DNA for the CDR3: TGTGCCAGTAGTATAGTGGCTCGTGGAGGGAATTCCTACGAGCAGTACTTC. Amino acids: CASSIVARGGNSYEQYF.

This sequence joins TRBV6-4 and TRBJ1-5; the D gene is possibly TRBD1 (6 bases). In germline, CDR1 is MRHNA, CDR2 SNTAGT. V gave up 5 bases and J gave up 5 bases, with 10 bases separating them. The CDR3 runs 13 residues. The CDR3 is CASSKGGYQPQHF. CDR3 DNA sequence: TGTGCCAGCAGTAAGGGGGGGTATCAGCCCCAGCATTTT.

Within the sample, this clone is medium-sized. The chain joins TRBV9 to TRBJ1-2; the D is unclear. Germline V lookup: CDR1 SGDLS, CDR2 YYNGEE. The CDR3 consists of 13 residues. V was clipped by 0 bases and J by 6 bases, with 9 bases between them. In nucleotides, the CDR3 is TGTGCCAGCAGCGTAGGTACAGACGATGGCTACACCTTC. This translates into CASSVGTDDGYTF.

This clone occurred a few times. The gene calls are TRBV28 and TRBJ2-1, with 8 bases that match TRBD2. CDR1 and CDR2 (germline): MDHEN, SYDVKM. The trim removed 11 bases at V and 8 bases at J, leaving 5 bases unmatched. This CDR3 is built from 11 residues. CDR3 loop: CASGGLYEQFF. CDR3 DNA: TGTGCCTCGGGAGGGCTCTATGAGCAGTTCTTC.

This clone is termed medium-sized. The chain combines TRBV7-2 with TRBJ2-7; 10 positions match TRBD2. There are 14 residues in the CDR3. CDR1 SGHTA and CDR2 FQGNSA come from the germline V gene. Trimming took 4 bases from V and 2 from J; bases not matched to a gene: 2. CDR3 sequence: CASSWTSGPYEQYF. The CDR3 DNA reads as TGTGCCAGCAGCTGGACTAGCGGACCCTACGAGCAGTACTTC.

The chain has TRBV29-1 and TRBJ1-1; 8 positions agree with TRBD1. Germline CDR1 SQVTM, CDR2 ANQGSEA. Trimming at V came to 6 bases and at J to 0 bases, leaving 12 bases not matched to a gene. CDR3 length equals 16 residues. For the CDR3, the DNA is TGCAGCGTGCCAGGGGGCGCGAGGACCTTGAACACTGAAGCTTTCTTT. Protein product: CSVPGGARTLNTEAFF.

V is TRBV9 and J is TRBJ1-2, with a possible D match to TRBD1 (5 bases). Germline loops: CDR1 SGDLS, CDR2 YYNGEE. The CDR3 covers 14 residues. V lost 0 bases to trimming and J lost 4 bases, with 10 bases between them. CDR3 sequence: CASSVGGGSYGYTF. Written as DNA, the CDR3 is TGTGCCAGCAGCGTAGGGGGGGGGAGCTATGGCTACACCTTC.

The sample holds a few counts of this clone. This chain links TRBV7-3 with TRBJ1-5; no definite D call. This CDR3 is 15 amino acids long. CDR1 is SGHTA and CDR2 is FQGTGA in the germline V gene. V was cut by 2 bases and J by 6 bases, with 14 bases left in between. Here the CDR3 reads CASSLAPRPSQPQHF. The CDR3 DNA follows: TGTGCCAGCAGCTTAGCCCCCAGGCCCTCTCAGCCCCAGCATTTT.

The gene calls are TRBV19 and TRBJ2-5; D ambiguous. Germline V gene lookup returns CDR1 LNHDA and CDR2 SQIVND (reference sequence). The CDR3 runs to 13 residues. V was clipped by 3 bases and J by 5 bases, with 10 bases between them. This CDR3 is CASSITRRETQYF. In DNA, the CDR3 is TGTGCCAGTAGTATTACGCGGCGGGAGACCCAGTACTTC.